Presented here are 11 T cell receptor beta chains from one specimen sequenced in a study of Graves' ophthalmopathy and Graves' hyperthyroidism. Beta-chain TCR CDR3 regions were amplified from RNA transcripts. The first round was an RT-PCR with HTBI primers, and the second round was a multiplex PCR. In TCRdb, the multiplex PCR reads were re-called with MiXCR into one record per CDR3 protein. The sample comprises over a million distinct CDR3 sequences, approximately 35% of which are singletons, and around 10% rests with the top ten. Sequenced: peripheral blood or thyroid tissue (not recorded which). The receptor source for this set is an adult man with Graves' hyperthyroidism.

This rearrangement joins TRBV25-1 to TRBJ2-5; 7 bases fit TRBD2. Germline CDR1 and CDR2: MGHDK and SYGVNS. The CDR3 has 15 residues. With V trimmed by 5 bases and J by 5 bases, 11 bases remained unmatched. CDR3 DNA: TGTGCCAGCAGTTATGGGGGGGTACTTGGGGAGACCCAGTACTTC. Amino acid sequence: CASSYGGVLGETQYF.

This clonotype was seen many times. This chain uses TRBV20-1 with TRBJ1-5; D not resolved. Germline CDR1 DFQATT, CDR2 SNEGSKA (reference sequence). Trimming took 3 bases from V and 3 from J, leaving 12 bases between them. The CDR3 has 14 residues. DNA of the CDR3: TGCAGTGCTAGGTCAGACGAATTCAATCAGCCCCAGCATTTT. The encoded protein is CSARSDEFNQPQHF.

The chain combines TRBV3-1 with TRBJ1-5; D may be TRBD1 (6 bases). Germline lookup yields CDR1 LGHDT and CDR2 YNNKEL (reference sequence). The germline V and J ends were trimmed by 6 bases and 6 bases, with 15 bases remaining between them. CDR3 length equals 14 residues. The CDR3 region is CASRPQGLGQPQHF. CDR3 bases: TGTGCCAGCAGGCCCCAGGGGTTGGGTCAGCCCCAGCATTTT.

About this clonotype: A much larger clone lies one base from this, so it may be a read error. The CDR3 coding sequence is TGCAGCGCCCCGAGGGGGAGCACGAACGCCGGGGAGCTGTTTTTT. As protein: CSAPRGSTNAGELFF. V gene TRBV29-1 combines with J gene TRBJ2-2; TRBD1 might be the D (6 bases). Germline CDR1 and CDR2: SQVTM and ANQGSEA. CDR3 length: 15 residues.

At least ten counts were recorded for this clonotype. This chain joins TRBV7-2 and TRBJ2-5; either TRBD1 or TRBD2 may supply D (6 bases each). CDR3 length: 14 amino acids. The germline V gene encodes CDR1 SGHTA and CDR2 FQGNSA. Deletions cut 6 bases from V and 5 bases from J, with 16 bases between. CDR3 sequence (DNA): TGTGCCAGCAGGCAACGGGGGCTAGGCGAGACCCAGTACTTC. Protein: CASRQRGLGETQYF. The full variable domain, its missing parts supplied by reference TRBV7-2 and TRBJ2-5, is GAGVSQSPSNKVTEKGKDVELRCDPISGHTALYWYRQSLGQGLEFLIYFQGNSAPDKSGLPSDRFSAERTGGSVSTLTIQRTQQEDSAVYLCASRQRGLGETQYFGPGTRLLVL.

There are many counts of this clonotype. This chain links TRBV29-1 with TRBJ2-5; a weak D match, TRBD1 (6 bases). The germline V and J ends were trimmed by 1 base and 1 base, with 10 bases remaining between them. CDR1 and CDR2 (germline): SQVTM, ANQGSEA. The CDR3 contains 14 residues. The CDR3 reads CSVEGTDTQETQYF. The CDR3, as DNA: TGCAGCGTTGAAGGGACAGACACCCAAGAGACCCAGTACTTC.

V usage is TRBV7-9 and J usage is TRBJ2-6; D remains ambiguous. The V end lost 4 bases, the J end lost 0 bases, and 10 bases lay between the germline ends. CDR3 length: 16 residues. Germline CDR1 reads SEHNR; CDR2 reads FQNEAQ (reference sequence). The CDR3 region is CASSSDGDSGANVLTF. CDR3 nucleotide sequence: TGTGCCAGCAGCTCCGACGGAGACTCTGGGGCCAACGTCCTGACTTTC.

As for this clonotype: A clone one base away is much larger, so this may be a read error. This sequence joins TRBV5-1 and TRBJ1-6, with D possibly being TRBD1 (6 bases). The CDR3 is 14 residues long. The germline V gene has CDR1 SGHRS and CDR2 YFSETQ. The V gene lost 8 bases and the J gene lost 6 bases, with 15 bases spanning the gap. The CDR3, as DNA: TGCGCCAGTGAACAGGGTAGGGGTAATTCACCCCTCCACTTT. Encoded protein: CASEQGRGNSPLHF.

This clonotype has a count of ten or more. V gene TRBV2 combines with J gene TRBJ2-7; D gene unclear. V was pared by 6 bases and J by 3 bases, with 12 bases between. CDR1 is SNHLY and CDR2 is FYNNEI in the germline V gene. This CDR3 has 13 residues. The CDR3 region is CASRANPDYEQYF. The DNA of the CDR3 is TGTGCCAGCAGGGCGAACCCAGACTACGAGCAGTACTTC.

The rearrangement links TRBV16 to TRBJ2-7; TRBD2 aligns across 7 bases. The CDR3 is made up of 19 amino acids. Germline V gene data show CDR1 as KGHSY and CDR2 as FQNENV. V trimming: 0 bases; J trimming: 8 bases; junction bases outside the gene matches: 22. In DNA, the CDR3 is TGTGCCAGCAGCCAATCTTTTTTGGTCCTAGCGGAACCCTCTACGAAGCAGTACTTC. Its protein product is CASSQSFLVLAEPSTKQYF.

The V gene is TRBV19, the J gene TRBJ2-7, with a tentative D call TRBD2 (6 bases). V lost 0 bases and J 6 bases, leaving 9 bases between the germline ends. The CDR3 extends over 13 amino acids. Germline V gene lookup returns CDR1 LNHDA and CDR2 SQIVND (reference sequence). CDR3 loop: CASSIDGSGEQYF. CDR3 DNA sequence: TGTGCCAGTAGTATAGACGGGAGCGGCGAGCAGTACTTC. Variable domain in full (rest from reference TRBV19 and TRBJ2-7): DGGITQSPKYLFRKEGQNVTLSCEQNLNHDAMYWYRQDPGQGLRLIYYSQIVNDFQKGDIAEGYSVSREKKESFPLTVTSAQKNPTAFYLCASSIDGSGEQYFGPGTRLTVT.